This T cell receptor beta chain was sequenced for a study of OX40 agonist ivuxolimab in advanced cancers. People who had autoimmune disease history or systemic immunosuppression were excluded. The CDR3 totals 13 residues. V lost 0 bases to trimming and J lost 4 bases, with 8 bases between them. Germline V lookup: CDR1 SGHDT, CDR2 YYEEEE. General observations from the study: Patients who responded partially at 0.1-3.0 mg/kg showed clonal expansion ranking among the lowest. Also present in some nonresponders was a low level of normalized T-cell clonal expansion.

Some clones are missing from TCRdb's copy, which holds only in-frame ones; the method was immunoSEQ multiplex PCR. The sample has 35,000 to 45,000 clones; more than 70% are singletons. In regard to this clone: Its matching antigen is unknown.

This TCR came from an adult with an advanced solid tumor such as melanoma, head and neck, liver or kidney cancer. The specimen comprised CD4+ or CD8+ T cells sorted from blood, sampled in a trial of the OX40 agonist ivuxolimab. The rearrangement uses TRBV5-6 and TRBJ2-7; D might be TRBD1 (6 bases). The CDR3: CASSLAQGYEQYF. CDR3 nucleotides: TGTGCCAGCAGCTTGGCACAGGGTTACGAGCAGTACTTC.